These 22 T cell receptor beta chains share one sample of origin, sequenced in a study of blood T cell repertoires in COVID-19 (dated by TCRdb to 2020 to 2022). The library was built by means of the immunoSEQ multiplex PCR assay. TCRdb retrieved this table from immuneACCESS and kept in-frame rearrangements only. Not all clones are present; in checked studies, unresolved V genes account for under half, and no reason is known for the remainder. The sample table holds tens of thousands of clones, of which approximately 79% were seen once. The ten largest clonotypes hold 12% of the sample. The specimen was peripheral blood. These receptors all come from a human donor in a cohort sampled during active COVID-19.

This clone was recorded once. V usage is TRBV7-6 and J usage is TRBJ2-7; TRBD2 is a possible D gene (5 bases). CDR3 length: 13 amino acids. Looked up from germline, CDR1 is SGHVS and CDR2 is FNYEAQ. V gave up 0 bases and J gave up 6 bases, with 9 bases separating them. The CDR3 DNA is TGTGCCAGCAGCTTAGCGGGGAGCTCCGAGCAGTACTTC. Amino acids: CASSLAGSSEQYF.

The rearrangement links TRBV7-8 to TRBJ1-2; no clear D. Looked up from germline, CDR1 is SGHVS and CDR2 is FQNEAQ. Trimming removed 1 base from V and 8 bases from J, with 11 bases in between. The CDR3 is made up of 13 amino acids. The CDR3 bases are TGTGCCAGCAGCTTAGTCAGGTCGGGGGGCTACACCTTC. Translated: CASSLVRSGGYTF. The full variable domain, with the rest looked up from reference TRBV7-8 and TRBJ1-2, is GAGVSQSPRYKVAKRGQDVALRCDPISGHVSLFWYQQALGQGPEFLTYFQNEAQLDKSGLPSDRFFAERPEGSVSTLKIQRTQQEDSAVYLCASSLVRSGGYTFGSGTRLTVV.

The chain links TRBV12-5 to TRBJ1-1; 7 positions match TRBD1. Germline values: CDR1 LGHNT, CDR2 FRNRAP. The CDR3 has 17 amino acids. V was pared by 1 base and J by 1 base, with 9 bases of the junction left unmatched. The CDR3 loop is CASGLGMIQGKNTEAFF. CDR3 DNA sequence: TGTGCTAGTGGTTTGGGGATGATACAGGGGAAGAACACTGAAGCTTTCTTT.

This sequence joins TRBV4-3 and TRBJ1-4, with a possible D match to TRBD1 (5 bases). Deletions cut 3 bases from V and 8 bases from J, with 19 bases between. CDR3 length: 16 residues. Germline-derived CDR1 and CDR2 are LGHNA and YSLEER. The CDR3 region has the DNA TGCGCCAGCAGCCACCCTCGGGGACTTAGGGAGGAAAAACTGTTTTTT. Its translation: CASSHPRGLREEKLFF.

The chain links TRBV5-8 to TRBJ1-1; D is unresolved. V was pared by 5 bases and J by 1 base, with 9 bases between. CDR1 is SGHTS, CDR2 YDEGEE, per germline. This CDR3 comprises 13 residues. The CDR3 DNA is TGTGCCAGCAGGTTCCTAACGAACACTGAAGCTTTCTTT. This translates into CASRFLTNTEAFF.

The gene calls are TRBV30 and TRBJ1-2, with no clear D. Trimming stripped 3 bases from V and 3 bases from J, with 14 bases between. This CDR3 is built from 14 residues. The germline CDR1 and CDR2 sequences are GTSNPN and SVGIG (reference sequence). The CDR3 coding sequence is TGTGCCTGGAGATCGAGGCAGACGTACTATGGCTACACCTTC. Translation: CAWRSRQTYYGYTF.

V gene TRBV14 combines with J gene TRBJ2-1; TRBD2 might be the D (5 bases). Trimming took 0 bases from V and 8 from J, leaving 8 bases between them. CDR1 is SGHDN, CDR2 FVKESK, per germline. This CDR3 spans 13 amino acids. The CDR3 sequence: CASSQERSDEQFF. The CDR3 DNA is TGTGCCAGCAGCCAAGAGCGTAGCGATGAGCAGTTCTTC.

The chain is built from TRBV9 and TRBJ2-1; 8 bases are shared with TRBD1. This CDR3 has 12 amino acids. The junction had 0 bases not matched to a gene; V was cut back by 3 bases and J by 7 bases. The V gene's germline CDR1 is SGDLS and CDR2 YYNGEE. CDR3 DNA sequence: TGTGCCAGCAGCGACAGGGGGAATGAGCAGTTCTTC. Translating it yields CASSDRGNEQFF. Using reference TRBV9 and TRBJ2-1 for the parts outside the CDR3, the full variable domain is DSGVTQTPKHLITATGQRVTLRCSPRSGDLSVYWYQQSLDQGLQFLIQYYNGEERAKGNILERFSAQQFPDLHSELNLSSLELGDSALYFCASSDRGNEQFFGPGTRLTVL.

J is TRBJ1-6 and V is TRBV7-2; TRBD1 agrees at 8 bases. This CDR3 is 15 amino acids long. The V gene's germline CDR1 is SGHTA and CDR2 FQGNSA. Losses at the gene ends were 4 bases for V and 8 bases for J; bases not matched to a gene: 7. CDR3 in amino acids: CASSSLTGGYSPLHF. The CDR3 nucleotides are TGTGCCAGCAGCTCCTTAACAGGGGGGTATTCACCCCTCCACTTT.

The chain links TRBV6-6 to TRBJ1-6, with D unclear. CDR3 size: 13 residues. The V end lost 5 bases, the J end lost 9 bases, and 11 bases lay between the germline ends. CDR1 and CDR2 (germline): MNHNY, SVGAGI (reference sequence). The chain's CDR3 is CASSNQRGSPLHF. CDR3 nucleotides: TGTGCCAGCAGTAATCAACGCGGTTCACCCCTCCACTTT.

A single count supports this clone. The J gene is TRBJ2-1, the V gene TRBV9, with D possibly matching TRBD1 (7 bases). Per germline, CDR1 SGDLS and CDR2 YYNGEE. Trimming removed 7 bases at V and 0 bases at J, with 20 bases between. The CDR3 length is 17 residues. The CDR3: CASCPGAGQSSYNEQFF. CDR3 coding DNA: TGTGCCAGCTGCCCAGGGGCGGGACAGAGCTCCTACAATGAGCAGTTCTTC.

V gene TRBV12-3 or TRBV12-4 combines with J gene TRBJ2-7; D is perhaps TRBD2 (6 bases). Trimming cost V 3 bases and J 5 bases, with 8 bases left between them. The CDR3 runs to 12 residues. The CDR3 sequence is CASSFGGNEQYF. The DNA for the CDR3 is TGTGCCAGCAGTTTCGGGGGTAACGAGCAGTACTTC.

The chain is built from TRBV11-2 and TRBJ2-7; TRBD2 matches at 8 bases. The germline V gene has CDR1 SGHAT and CDR2 FQNNGV. CDR3 length equals 16 residues. With 1 base clipped from V and 12 bases from J, the junction kept 17 bases outside the gene matches. The CDR3 sequence is CASSLVMAGTGTRGYF. Here the CDR3 DNA reads TGTGCCAGCAGCTTAGTAATGGCTGGGACCGGGACTAGGGGGTACTTC.

The chain couples TRBV28 to TRBJ2-7; 9 nucleotides line up with TRBD1. Germline assignment: CDR1 MDHEN and CDR2 SYDVKM. The CDR3 has 16 residues. V trimming: 2 bases; J trimming: 6 bases; junction bases outside the gene matches: 11. The CDR3 nucleotides read TGTGCCAGCAGTTTACCCCTTCTACAGGGGGCGGGCGAGCAGTACTTC. Amino acids: CASSLPLLQGAGEQYF.

This chain uses TRBV4-1 with TRBJ2-7; D uncertain. V was shortened by 0 bases and J by 2 bases, with 11 bases between the two germline ends. Germline V gene lookup returns CDR1 MGHRA and CDR2 YSYEKL. The CDR3 contains 15 residues. DNA for the CDR3: TGCGCCAGCAGCCAAGATGGTCCCGGTCCCTACGAGCAGTACTTC. Its protein is CASSQDGPGPYEQYF.

The J gene is TRBJ1-2, the V gene TRBV7-2, with TRBD1 as a possible D gene (6 bases). V lost 7 bases to trimming and J lost 3 bases, with 15 bases between them. CDR1 is SGHTA, CDR2 FQGNSA, per germline. This CDR3 spans 14 amino acids. The CDR3, as DNA: TGTGCCAGCATGGTGAAGGGGGGGGACTATGGCTACACCTTC. It is translated as CASMVKGGDYGYTF. The variable domain in full, with the rest retrieved from reference TRBV7-2 and TRBJ1-2, is GAGVSQSPSNKVTEKGKDVELRCDPISGHTALYWYRQSLGQGLEFLIYFQGNSAPDKSGLPSDRFSAERTGGSVSTLTIQRTQQEDSAVYLCASMVKGGDYGYTFGSGTRLTVV.

The rearrangement joins TRBV6-6 to TRBJ2-3, with TRBD2 matching 12 bases. The ends lost 5 bases at V and 5 bases at J; junction bases unmatched: 11. CDR3 size: 17 residues. Germline assignment: CDR1 MNHNY and CDR2 SVGAGI (reference sequence). The CDR3 region has the DNA TGTGCCAGCAGTCCACCAAGACTAGCGGGAGAGCGAGATACGCAGTATTTT. It yields the protein CASSPPRLAGERDTQYF.

V is TRBV28 and J is TRBJ2-6, with TRBD1 matching 7 bases. The CDR3 extends over 16 amino acids. V was pared by 5 bases and J by 0 bases, with 4 bases of the junction left unmatched. CDR1 and CDR2 from the germline V gene are MDHEN and SYDVKM. The DNA of the CDR3 is TGTGCCAGCAGTGAGGGGGCCCGCTCTGGGGCCAACGTCCTGACTTTC. It translates to CASSEGARSGANVLTF.

For this clone: A read error may account for a junction end that differs from germline. The sample carries other DNA sequences with the same CDR3. V is TRBV7-9 and J is TRBJ2-7, with 10 bases identical to TRBD2. The CDR3 has 17 residues. The germline V gene has CDR1 SEHNR and CDR2 FQNEAQ (reference sequence). The CDR3 region is CASSLGSPSGSTYEQYF. The CDR3 DNA follows: TGTGCCAGCAGCTTAGGATCCCCTAGCGGGAGCACCTATGAGCAGTACTTC.

Details on this clone: Compared with germline, one end of the junction differs, possibly owing to a read error. This rearrangement joins TRBV29-1 to TRBJ2-5; TRBD1 matches 8 bases. CDR1 SQVTM and CDR2 ANQGSEA come from the germline V gene. The CDR3 has 13 amino acids. DNA of the CDR3: TGCAGCTTTGACAGGGGAATGGGAGAGACCCAGTACTTC. Translation gives CSFDRGMGETQYF. Using reference TRBV29-1 and TRBJ2-5 for the parts outside the CDR3, the full variable domain is SAVISQKPSRDICQRGTSLTIQCQVDSQVTMMFWYRQQPGQSLTLIATANQGSEATYESGFVIDKFPISRPNLTFSTLTVSNMSPEDSSIYLCSFDRGMGETQYFGPGTRLLVL.

The rearrangement uses TRBV5-1 and TRBJ2-5; 10 nucleotides agree with TRBD1. CDR3 length equals 15 residues. Trimming cost V 6 bases and J 5 bases; bases outside gene matches: 10. CDR1 is SGHRS and CDR2 is YFSETQ in the germline V gene. This CDR3 is CASTPGTGDVETQYF. The CDR3, as DNA: TGCGCCAGCACCCCCGGGACAGGGGACGTCGAGACCCAGTACTTC.

The rearrangement links TRBV12-2 to TRBJ2-1; the table gives TRBD1 as D, unverified against the DNA. TRBV12-2 constitutes a pseudogene. The CDR3 is 17 residues long. The CDR3 DNA reads TGTGCAAGTCGCTTAGCACCACTGGGACAAGTATACAATGAGCAGTTCTTC. Translating gives CASRLAPLGQVYNEQFF.